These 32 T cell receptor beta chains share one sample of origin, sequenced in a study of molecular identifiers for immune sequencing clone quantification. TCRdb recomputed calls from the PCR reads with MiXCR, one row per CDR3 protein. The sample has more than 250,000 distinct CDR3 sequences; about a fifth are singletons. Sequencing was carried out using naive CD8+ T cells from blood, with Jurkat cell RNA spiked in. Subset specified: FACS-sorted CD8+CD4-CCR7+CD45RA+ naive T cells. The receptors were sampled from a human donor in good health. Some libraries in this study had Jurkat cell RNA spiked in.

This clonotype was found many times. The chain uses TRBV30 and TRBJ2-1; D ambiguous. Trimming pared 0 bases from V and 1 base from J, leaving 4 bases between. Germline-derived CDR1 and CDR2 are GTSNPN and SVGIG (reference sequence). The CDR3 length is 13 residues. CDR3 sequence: CAWSVLSYNEQFF. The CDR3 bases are TGTGCCTGGAGTGTACTATCCTACAATGAGCAGTTCTTC.

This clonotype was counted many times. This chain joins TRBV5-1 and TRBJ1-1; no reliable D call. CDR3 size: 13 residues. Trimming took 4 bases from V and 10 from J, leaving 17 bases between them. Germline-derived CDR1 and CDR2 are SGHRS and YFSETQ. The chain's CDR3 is CASSDPHGAGAFF. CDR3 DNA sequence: TGCGCCAGCAGCGATCCCCACGGAGCCGGAGCTTTCTTT.

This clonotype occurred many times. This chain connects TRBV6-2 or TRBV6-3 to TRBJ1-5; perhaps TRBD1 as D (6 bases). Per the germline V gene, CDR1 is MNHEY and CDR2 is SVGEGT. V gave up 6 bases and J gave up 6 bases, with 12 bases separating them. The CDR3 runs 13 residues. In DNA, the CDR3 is TGTGCCAGCAGCCCCGGACAGATTCAGCCCCAGCATTTT. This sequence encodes CASSPGQIQPQHF.

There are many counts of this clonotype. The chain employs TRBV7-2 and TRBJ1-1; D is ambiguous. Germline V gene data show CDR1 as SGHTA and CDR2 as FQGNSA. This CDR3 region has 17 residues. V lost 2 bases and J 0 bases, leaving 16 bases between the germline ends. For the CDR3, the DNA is TGTGCCAGCAGCTTACTCGGTTCTGGGGTAATGAACACTGAAGCTTTCTTT. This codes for CASSLLGSGVMNTEAFF.

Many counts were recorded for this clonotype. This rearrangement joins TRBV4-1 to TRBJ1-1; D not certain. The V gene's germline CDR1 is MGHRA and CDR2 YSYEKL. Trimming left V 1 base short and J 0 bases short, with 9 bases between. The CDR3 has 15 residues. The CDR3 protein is CASSQVINLNTEAFF. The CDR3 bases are TGCGCCAGCAGCCAAGTCATTAATCTGAACACTGAAGCTTTCTTT.

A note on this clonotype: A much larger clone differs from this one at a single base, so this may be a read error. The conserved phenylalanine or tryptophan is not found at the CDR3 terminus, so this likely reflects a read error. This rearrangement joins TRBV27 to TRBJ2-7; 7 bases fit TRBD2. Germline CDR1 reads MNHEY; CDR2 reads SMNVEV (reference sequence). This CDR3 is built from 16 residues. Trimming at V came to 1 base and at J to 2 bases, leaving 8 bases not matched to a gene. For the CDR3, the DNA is TGTGCCAGCAGTTTATATGGCGGGGGTCGAACCTACGAGCAGTACCTC. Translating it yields CASSLYGGGRTYEQYL.

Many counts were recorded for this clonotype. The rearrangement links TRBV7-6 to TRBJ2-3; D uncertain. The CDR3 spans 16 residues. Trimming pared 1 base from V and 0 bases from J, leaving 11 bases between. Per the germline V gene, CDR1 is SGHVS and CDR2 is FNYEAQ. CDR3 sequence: CASSLGTISSTDTQYF. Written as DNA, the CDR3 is TGTGCCAGCAGCTTAGGGACGATTTCGAGCACAGATACGCAGTATTTT. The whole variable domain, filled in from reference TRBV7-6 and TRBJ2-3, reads GAGVSQSPRYKVTKRGQDVALRCDPISGHVSLYWYRQALGQGPEFLTYFNYEAQQDKSGLPNDRFSAERPEGSISTLTIQRTEQRDSAMYRCASSLGTISSTDTQYFGPGTRLTVL.

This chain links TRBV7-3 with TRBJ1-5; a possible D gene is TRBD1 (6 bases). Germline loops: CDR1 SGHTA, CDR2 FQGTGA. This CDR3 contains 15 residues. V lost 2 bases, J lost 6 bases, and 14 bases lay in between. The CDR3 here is CASSLVNGQIQPQHF. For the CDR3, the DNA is TGTGCCAGCAGCTTAGTAAACGGACAGATTCAGCCCCAGCATTTT.

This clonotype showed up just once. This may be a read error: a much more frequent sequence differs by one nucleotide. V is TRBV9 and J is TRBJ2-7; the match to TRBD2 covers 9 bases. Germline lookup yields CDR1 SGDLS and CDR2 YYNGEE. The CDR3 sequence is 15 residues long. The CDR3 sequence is CASRVGAGGTYEQYF. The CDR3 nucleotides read TGTGCCAGCAGGGTAGGGGCGGGGGGGACCTACGAGCAGTACTTC.

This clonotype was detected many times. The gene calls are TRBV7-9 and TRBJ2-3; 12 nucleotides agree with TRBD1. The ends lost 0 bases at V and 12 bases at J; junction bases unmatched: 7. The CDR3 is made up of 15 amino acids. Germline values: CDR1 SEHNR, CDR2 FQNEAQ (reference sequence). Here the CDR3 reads CASSLAGTGGIVQYF. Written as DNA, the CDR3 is TGTGCCAGCAGCTTAGCCGGGACAGGGGGCATTGTTCAGTATTTT.

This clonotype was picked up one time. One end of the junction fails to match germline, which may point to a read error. The CDR3 bases are TGTGCCAGCAGTGATGGCAGGGGATACGAGCGGTACTTC. Protein sequence: CASSDGRGYERYF. V usage is TRBV6-5 and J usage is TRBJ2-7; D may be TRBD1 (6 bases). The CDR3 covers 13 residues. Germline loops: CDR1 MNHEY, CDR2 SVGAGI.

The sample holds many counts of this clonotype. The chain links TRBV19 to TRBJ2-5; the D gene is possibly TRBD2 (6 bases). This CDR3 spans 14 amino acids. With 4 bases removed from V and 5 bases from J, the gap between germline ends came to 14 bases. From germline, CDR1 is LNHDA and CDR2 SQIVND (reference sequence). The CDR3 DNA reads TGTGCCAGTAGTACTAGCGACTTTTACGAGACCCAGTACTTC. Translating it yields CASSTSDFYETQYF.

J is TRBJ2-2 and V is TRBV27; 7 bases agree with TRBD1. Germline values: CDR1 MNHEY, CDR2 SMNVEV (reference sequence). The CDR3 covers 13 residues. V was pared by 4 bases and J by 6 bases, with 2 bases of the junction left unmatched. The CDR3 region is CASSYGQAGELFF. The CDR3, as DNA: TGTGCCAGCAGTTATGGACAGGCCGGGGAGCTGTTTTTT.

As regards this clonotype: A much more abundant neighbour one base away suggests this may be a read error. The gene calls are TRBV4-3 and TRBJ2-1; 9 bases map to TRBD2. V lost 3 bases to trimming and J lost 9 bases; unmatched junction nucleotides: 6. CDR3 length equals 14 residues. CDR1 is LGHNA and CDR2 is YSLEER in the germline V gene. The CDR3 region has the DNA TGCGCCAGCAGCCAGGGGATTAGCGGGAGTGAGCAGTTCTTC. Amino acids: CASSQGISGSEQFF.

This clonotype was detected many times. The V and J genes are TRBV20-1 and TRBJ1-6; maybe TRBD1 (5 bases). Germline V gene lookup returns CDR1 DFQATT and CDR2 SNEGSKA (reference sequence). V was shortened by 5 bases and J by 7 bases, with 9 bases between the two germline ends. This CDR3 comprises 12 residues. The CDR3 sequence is CSAWDGNSPLHF. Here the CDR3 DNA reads TGCAGTGCTTGGGACGGGAATTCACCCCTCCACTTT.

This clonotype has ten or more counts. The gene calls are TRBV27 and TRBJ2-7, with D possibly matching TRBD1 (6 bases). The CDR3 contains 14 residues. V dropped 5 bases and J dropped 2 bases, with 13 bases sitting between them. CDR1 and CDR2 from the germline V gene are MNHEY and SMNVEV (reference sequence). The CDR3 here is CASSARDIPYEQYF. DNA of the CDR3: TGTGCCAGCAGTGCCCGGGACATCCCCTACGAGCAGTACTTC.

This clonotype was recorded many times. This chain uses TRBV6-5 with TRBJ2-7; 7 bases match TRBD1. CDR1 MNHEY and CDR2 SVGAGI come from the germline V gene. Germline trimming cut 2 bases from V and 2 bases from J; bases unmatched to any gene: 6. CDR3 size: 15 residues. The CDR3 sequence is CASSYHRDRPYEQYF. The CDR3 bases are TGTGCCAGCAGTTACCACCGGGACAGACCCTACGAGCAGTACTTC.

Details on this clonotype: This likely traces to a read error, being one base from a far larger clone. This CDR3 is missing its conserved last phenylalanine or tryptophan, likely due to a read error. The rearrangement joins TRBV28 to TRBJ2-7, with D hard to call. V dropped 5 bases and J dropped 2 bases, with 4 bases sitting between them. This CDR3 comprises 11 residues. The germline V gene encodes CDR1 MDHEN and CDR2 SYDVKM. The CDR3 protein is CASSTTYEQYL. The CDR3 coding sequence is TGTGCCAGCAGTACCACCTACGAGCAGTACCTC.

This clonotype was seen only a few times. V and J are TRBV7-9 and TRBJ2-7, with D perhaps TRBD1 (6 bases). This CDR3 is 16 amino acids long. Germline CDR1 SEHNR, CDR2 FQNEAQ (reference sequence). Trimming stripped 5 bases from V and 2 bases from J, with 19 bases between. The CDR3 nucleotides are TGTGCCAGCAGCCCAGAGGGTTATCAGGGGACCTACGAGCAGTACTTC. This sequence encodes CASSPEGYQGTYEQYF.

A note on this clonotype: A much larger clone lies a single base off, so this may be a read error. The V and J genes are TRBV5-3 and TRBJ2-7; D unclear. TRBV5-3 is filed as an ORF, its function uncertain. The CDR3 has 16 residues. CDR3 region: CASSLRPQKGTYGQYF. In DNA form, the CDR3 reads TGTGCCAGCAGCTTACGGCCGCAGAAGGGAACCTACGGGCAGTACTTC.

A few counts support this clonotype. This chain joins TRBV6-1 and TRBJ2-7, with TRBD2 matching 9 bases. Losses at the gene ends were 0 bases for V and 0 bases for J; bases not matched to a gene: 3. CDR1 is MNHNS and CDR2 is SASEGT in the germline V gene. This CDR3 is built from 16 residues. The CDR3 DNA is TGTGCCAGCAGTGAAGCGCTTAGCGGGGGCTCCTACGAGCAGTACTTC. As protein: CASSEALSGGSYEQYF.

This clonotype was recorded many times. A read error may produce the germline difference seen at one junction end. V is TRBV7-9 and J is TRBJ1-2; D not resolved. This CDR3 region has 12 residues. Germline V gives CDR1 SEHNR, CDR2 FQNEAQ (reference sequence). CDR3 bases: TGTGCCAGCAGCTTAGAAAGCGGAGACGTCCACTTC. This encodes CASSLESGDVHF.

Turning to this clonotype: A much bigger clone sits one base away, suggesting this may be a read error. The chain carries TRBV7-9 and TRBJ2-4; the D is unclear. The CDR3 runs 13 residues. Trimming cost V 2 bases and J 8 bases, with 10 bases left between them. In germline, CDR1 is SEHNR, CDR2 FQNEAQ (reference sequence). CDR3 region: CASSLSAEHIQYF. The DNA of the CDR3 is TGTGCCAGCAGCTTATCGGCGGAGCACATTCAGTACTTC.

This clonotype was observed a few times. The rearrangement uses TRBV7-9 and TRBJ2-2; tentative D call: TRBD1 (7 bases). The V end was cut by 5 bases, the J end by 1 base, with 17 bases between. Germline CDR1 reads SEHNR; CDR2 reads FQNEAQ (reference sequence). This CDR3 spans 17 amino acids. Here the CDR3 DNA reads TGTGCCAGCAGCCTTGGAGGGGGCGCGGTGAACACCGGGGAGCTGTTTTTT. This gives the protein CASSLGGGAVNTGELFF.

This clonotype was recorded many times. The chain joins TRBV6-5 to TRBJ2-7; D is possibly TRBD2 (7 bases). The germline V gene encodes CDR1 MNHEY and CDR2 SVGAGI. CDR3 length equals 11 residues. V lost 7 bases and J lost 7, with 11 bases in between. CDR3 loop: CASNGGREQYF. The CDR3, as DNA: TGTGCCAGCAACGGGGGGCGGGAGCAGTACTTC.

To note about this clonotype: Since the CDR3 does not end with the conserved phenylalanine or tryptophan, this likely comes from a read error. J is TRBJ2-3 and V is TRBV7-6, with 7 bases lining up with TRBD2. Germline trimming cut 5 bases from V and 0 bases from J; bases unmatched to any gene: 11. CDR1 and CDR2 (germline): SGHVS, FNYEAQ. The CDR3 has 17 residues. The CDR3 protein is CASSLSRRGTSTDTQYC. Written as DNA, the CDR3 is TGTGCCAGCAGCCTCTCTCGGCGGGGGACCAGCACAGATACGCAGTATTGT.

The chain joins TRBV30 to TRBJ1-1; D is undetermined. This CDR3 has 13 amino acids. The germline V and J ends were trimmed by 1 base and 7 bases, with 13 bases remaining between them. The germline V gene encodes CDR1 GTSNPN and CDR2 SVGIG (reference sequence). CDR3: CAWSEGGLGEAFF. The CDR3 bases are TGTGCCTGGAGTGAAGGAGGATTGGGTGAAGCTTTCTTT.

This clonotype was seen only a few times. The CDR3 DNA follows: TGTGCCAGCAGTTCCGGGACAGTGATGGGGGACACCGGGGAGCTGTTTTTT. Translation: CASSSGTVMGDTGELFF. The chain carries TRBV27 and TRBJ2-2; 7 nucleotides align to TRBD1. J gave up 3 bases and V 4 bases, and 11 bases lay outside the gene matches. The CDR3 contains 17 residues. From germline, CDR1 is MNHEY and CDR2 SMNVEV (reference sequence).

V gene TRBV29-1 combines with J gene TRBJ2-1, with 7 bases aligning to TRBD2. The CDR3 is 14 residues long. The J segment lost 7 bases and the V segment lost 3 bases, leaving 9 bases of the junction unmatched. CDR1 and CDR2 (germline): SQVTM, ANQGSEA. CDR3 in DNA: TGCAGCGTTGATTTACGGGGTAGCGGGAATGAGCAGTTCTTC. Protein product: CSVDLRGSGNEQFF.

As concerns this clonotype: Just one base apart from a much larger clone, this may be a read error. DNA of the CDR3: TGTGCCAGCGGCCAGGTCCCGGGGTCTCAGCCCGGGAAACTGTTTTTT. Translation: CASGQVPGSQPGKLFF. The V and J genes are TRBV11-2 and TRBJ1-4; D gene ambiguous. This CDR3 region has 16 residues. Trimming stripped 8 bases from V and 11 bases from J, with 27 bases between. Germline CDR1 is SGHAT and CDR2 is FQNNGV.

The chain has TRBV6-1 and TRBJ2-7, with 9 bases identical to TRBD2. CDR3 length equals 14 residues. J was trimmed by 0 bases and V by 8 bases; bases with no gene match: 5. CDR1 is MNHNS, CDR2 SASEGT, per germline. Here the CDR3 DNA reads TGTGCCAGCGATAGCGGGGGAAACTCCTACGAGCAGTACTTC. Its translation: CASDSGGNSYEQYF.

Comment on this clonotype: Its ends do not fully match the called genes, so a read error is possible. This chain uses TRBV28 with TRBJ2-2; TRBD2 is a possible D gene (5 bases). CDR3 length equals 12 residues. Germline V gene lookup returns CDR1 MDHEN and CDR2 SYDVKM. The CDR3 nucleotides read TGTGCCAGCAGGCCGTACACCGGGGAGCTGCTTTTT. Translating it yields CASRPYTGELLF.